This TCR beta chain was captured by sequencing in a study of blood T cell repertoires in COVID-19 (TCRdb year 2020). The study in broad terms: Collaborator samples came from the United States, Italy and Spain and covered acute and convalescent phases of COVID-19. The dataset comprised deeply sampled blood TCRbeta repertoires from subjects exposed to, actively infected with, or recovered from COVID-19. The prospective study material was composed of cDNA or gDNA derived from T cells, B-cell-depleted T cells, or PBMCs. Sample metadata almost always included a de-identified subject ID, COVID-19 status, age in years and sex. Samples were obtained from the ongoing ImmuneRACE study (first 160 participants) and from 1,200 or so subjects provided by 6 global collaborators. The repertoires were released in a freely available public database intended as a resource for research on the immune response to SARS-CoV-2. Where HLA class I and class II types were available, the types were taken from metadata supplied by the sample provider, not from assay-based typing. Broad study findings and their caveats: How much clinical and demographic metadata was included differed by source and by participant, and the metadata was provided uncurated.

About this clone: The clone's antigen remains unknown. Within one base of it there is no much larger clone, and no base qualities were kept.

Whole blood was collected in K2EDTA tubes by collaborating institutions according to the institutions' own protocols. Collaborator samples were shipped for TCRbeta analysis as frozen whole blood, isolated PBMCs, or DNA extracted from either sample type. Inclusive of the bounding cysteine and phenylalanine, the CDR3 is 17 residues long. Just CDR3 DNA is preserved here, 51 bases in frame from base 1. CDR1 and CDR2 (SEHNR, FQNEAQ) derive from the germline V gene (reference sequence). Trimming at the junction amounts to 5 bases on V and 0 bases on J, and the germline ends lie 19 bases apart. The immunoSEQ Assay, a bias-controlled multiplex PCR, was used to amplify TCRbeta CDR3 regions from genomic DNA. As for the authors' bioinformatics: The number of nucleated cells in each sample was estimated by amplification of reference gene primers within the assay. Sequence reads were collapsed and filtered to measure the absolute abundance of every unique TCRbeta CDR3 rearrangement. For each sample, productive Simpson clonality was calculated as the square root of Simpson's diversity index over productive rearrangements. Drawn from immuneACCESS, this table holds only the in-frame rearrangements with V and J called that TCRdb kept. Clones are partly lost; checked studies trace under half to an unresolved V gene and leave the rest unexplained. The DNA was the basis for D and trimming; V, J and clone size are from that table. The sample table lists 250,000 or so clones, 80% to 85% of them with a count of one. The ten largest clones take up under 5% of the sample.

The source of this sequence is a man aged 60 to 69 with acute or convalescent COVID-19. The material sequenced was peripheral blood. The chain uses TRBV7-9 and TRBJ1-1; a confident D gene designation cannot be given. CDR3 sequence: CASSPEAMFIMNTEAFF. The sequenced DNA is TGTGCCAGCAGCCCCGAGGCCATGTTCATCATGAACACTGAAGCTTTCTTT. The full variable domain, completed from the reference TRBV7-9 and TRBJ1-1 proteins outside the CDR3, reads DTGVSQNPRHKITKRGQNVTFRCDPISEHNRLYWYRQTLGQGPEFLTYFQNEAQLEKSRLLSDRFSAERPKGSFSTLEIQRTEQGDSAMYLCASSPEAMFIMNTEAFFGQGTRLTVV.